Shown below are 22 T cell receptor beta chains from a single sample sequenced in a study of PD-1 blockade in classical Hodgkin lymphoma. Some clones are missing from TCRdb's copy, which holds only in-frame ones; the method was immunoSEQ multiplex PCR. The table has 20,000 to 25,000 clones, 77% seen once. Each and every patient relapsed after autologous stem cell transplantation, and patients got differing brentuximab vedotin exposure. Sequences were derived from peripheral blood mononuclear cells (PBMCs), sampled before the second cycle of nivolumab. The receptors were gathered from a human donor with classical Hodgkin lymphoma.

The chain uses TRBV6-1 and TRBJ1-2, with D unresolved. The germline V gene has CDR1 MNHNS and CDR2 SASEGT. Deletions cut 1 base from V and 8 bases from J, with 5 bases between. This CDR3 spans 11 amino acids. The CDR3 sequence is CASSEVVGYTF. Written as DNA, the CDR3 is TGTGCCAGCAGTGAAGTGGTCGGCTACACCTTC.

The chain couples TRBV6-1 to TRBJ2-7; unclear D gene. The CDR3 is 13 amino acids. CDR1 is MNHNS and CDR2 is SASEGT in the germline V gene. The V gene lost 6 bases and the J gene lost 3 bases, with 12 bases spanning the gap. In DNA, the CDR3 is TGTGCCAGCAGCGACTGGAGTTTCTACGAGCAGTACTTC. Protein sequence: CASSDWSFYEQYF.

The chain recombines TRBV19 with TRBJ2-2; D perhaps matches TRBD2 (5 bases). The V gene lost 3 bases and the J gene lost 1 base, with 9 bases spanning the gap. CDR1 and CDR2 from the germline V gene are LNHDA and SQIVND (reference sequence). The CDR3 spans 15 residues. CDR3 DNA sequence: TGTGCCAGTAGTATCCGGGCGGGGAACACCGGGGAGCTGTTTTTT. Its translation is CASSIRAGNTGELFF. Combining the CDR3 with reference TRBV19 and TRBJ2-2 gives the whole variable domain DGGITQSPKYLFRKEGQNVTLSCEQNLNHDAMYWYRQDPGQGLRLIYYSQIVNDFQKGDIAEGYSVSREKKESFPLTVTSAQKNPTAFYLCASSIRAGNTGELFFGEGSRLTVL.

The CDR3 DNA follows: TGTGCCAGCAGCTTAGTTAGGGGGCCGACAGGGAGGTACGAGCAGTACTTC. It specifies CASSLVRGPTGRYEQYF. J is TRBJ2-7 and V is TRBV7-8; TRBD1 is a possible D gene (7 bases). V was pared by 1 base and J by 4 bases, with 20 bases between. Germline V gene sequence: CDR1 SGHVS, CDR2 FQNEAQ. The CDR3 extends over 17 amino acids.

The V and J genes are TRBV5-1 and TRBJ2-3; TRBD2 aligns across 9 bases. V lost 4 bases to trimming and J lost 3 bases; unmatched junction nucleotides: 3. The CDR3 is 14 amino acids. Germline V lookup: CDR1 SGHRS, CDR2 YFSETQ. The DNA for the CDR3 is TGCGCCAGCAGCACTAGCGGGTGGACAGATACGCAGTATTTT. This encodes CASSTSGWTDTQYF.

This clone was counted between two and nine times. The same CDR3 also results from other DNA sequences found in this sample. This chain connects TRBV18 to TRBJ1-1; possibly TRBD1 for D (5 bases). Trimming removed 3 bases from V and 3 bases from J, with 8 bases in between. Per the germline V gene, CDR1 is KGHSH and CDR2 is LQKENI. The CDR3 totals 13 residues. The DNA of the CDR3 is TGTGCCAGCTCACCCGGGGGGGACACTGAAGCTTTCTTT. Residues: CASSPGGDTEAFF.

The chain couples TRBV6-5 to TRBJ2-2, with D unresolved. Trimming cost V 8 bases and J 5 bases, with 9 bases left between them. CDR3 length equals 12 residues. Germline loops: CDR1 MNHEY, CDR2 SVGAGI. The CDR3 here is CASGLVTGELFF. Written as DNA, the CDR3 is TGTGCCAGCGGATTGGTTACCGGGGAGCTGTTTTTT.

V gene TRBV19 combines with J gene TRBJ1-1, with D hard to call. V was shortened by 3 bases and J by 8 bases, with 10 bases between the two germline ends. This CDR3 contains 12 residues. Germline V gene data show CDR1 as LNHDA and CDR2 as SQIVND (reference sequence). CDR3 sequence reads: CASSIPPDEAFF. The CDR3 nucleotides read TGTGCCAGTAGTATCCCCCCGGACGAAGCTTTCTTT. Full variable domain (remainder filled in from reference TRBV19 and TRBJ1-1): DGGITQSPKYLFRKEGQNVTLSCEQNLNHDAMYWYRQDPGQGLRLIYYSQIVNDFQKGDIAEGYSVSREKKESFPLTVTSAQKNPTAFYLCASSIPPDEAFFGQGTRLTVV.

The chain joins TRBV7-2 to TRBJ1-5; possible D gene TRBD1, 5 bases. The CDR3 has 14 residues. The germline V gene encodes CDR1 SGHTA and CDR2 FQGNSA. The germline V and J ends were trimmed by 0 bases and 5 bases, with 8 bases remaining between them. This CDR3 is CASSLAPGDQPQHF. The CDR3 DNA reads as TGTGCCAGCAGCTTAGCGCCGGGGGATCAGCCCCAGCATTTT.

This CDR3 is CSVEENGQSSYEQYF. The CDR3 region has the DNA TGCAGCGTTGAAGAGAACGGACAGAGCTCCTACGAGCAGTACTTC. V usage is TRBV29-1 and J usage is TRBJ2-7; D perhaps matches TRBD1 (6 bases). Germline CDR1 reads SQVTM; CDR2 reads ANQGSEA. Deletions cut 0 bases from V and 0 bases from J, with 12 bases between. The CDR3 consists of 15 residues.

This rearrangement joins TRBV2 to TRBJ2-6; D not certain. Trimming removed 5 bases from V and 8 bases from J, with 7 bases in between. The CDR3 is 12 residues long. Per germline, CDR1 SNHLY and CDR2 FYNNEI. CDR3 loop: CASSRVSNVLTF. The CDR3 bases are TGTGCCAGCAGTAGGGTGTCCAACGTCCTGACTTTC.

The chain couples TRBV2 to TRBJ2-3; D possibly corresponds to TRBD2 (5 bases). With 7 bases removed from V and 6 bases from J, the gap between germline ends came to 11 bases. Germline-derived CDR1 and CDR2 are SNHLY and FYNNEI. The CDR3 length is 12 residues. This CDR3 reads CASTTRADTQYF. CDR3 bases: TGTGCCAGCACAACGCGGGCTGATACGCAGTATTTT.

This clone was seen only a few times. The J gene is TRBJ2-1, the V gene TRBV19; 8 bases line up with TRBD2. V gave up 3 bases and J gave up 4 bases; unmatched junction bases: 5. The germline V gene encodes CDR1 LNHDA and CDR2 SQIVND (reference sequence). The CDR3 contains 15 residues. The CDR3 sequence: CASSMASGLYNEQFF. The CDR3 DNA reads as TGTGCCAGTAGTATGGCTAGCGGGCTGTACAATGAGCAGTTCTTC.

This chain uses TRBV5-1 with TRBJ1-4, with a weak D call TRBD1 (5 bases). Germline V lookup: CDR1 SGHRS, CDR2 YFSETQ. The CDR3 has 15 amino acids. Trimming removed 2 bases from V and 4 bases from J, with 12 bases in between. DNA of the CDR3: TGCGCCAGCAGCTTCTTGAAAGGGGATAATGAAAAACTGTTTTTT. Translation gives CASSFLKGDNEKLFF.

This clone came up once. The gene calls are TRBV7-9 and TRBJ2-1; no definite D call. Between the trimmed V and J ends, which lost 0 bases and 10 bases, there was a span of 4 bases. This CDR3 region has 11 residues. The germline V gene has CDR1 SEHNR and CDR2 FQNEAQ (reference sequence). This chain's CDR3 is CASSLASEQFF. The CDR3 nucleotides are TGTGCCAGCAGCTTAGCTTCCGAGCAGTTCTTC.

The chain recombines TRBV2 with TRBJ2-5; D call uncertain. The CDR3 runs to 14 residues. The V and J ends lost 2 bases and 2 bases respectively, with 9 bases between them. In germline, CDR1 is SNHLY, CDR2 FYNNEI. CDR3 residues: CASSEHMRQETQYF. CDR3 nucleotide sequence: TGTGCCAGCAGTGAACACATGAGGCAAGAGACCCAGTACTTC.

The chain couples TRBV19 to TRBJ1-2; 7 bases are shared with TRBD1. The CDR3 is made up of 13 amino acids. V shed 4 bases, J shed 6 bases, and the junction held 5 bases outside the gene matches. The germline gives CDR1 LNHDA, CDR2 SQIVND (reference sequence). CDR3: CASSRQGTHGYTF. The CDR3 DNA reads TGTGCCAGTAGTAGACAGGGAACCCATGGCTACACCTTC.

This clone was detected only a few times. V and J are TRBV6-1 and TRBJ2-7; no firm D call. Per germline, CDR1 MNHNS and CDR2 SASEGT. Trimming took 5 bases from V and 3 from J, leaving 14 bases between them. The CDR3 covers 14 residues. This CDR3 is CASSPATALYEQYF. CDR3 coding DNA: TGTGCCAGCAGTCCGGCGACTGCCCTCTACGAGCAGTACTTC.

The V and J genes are TRBV11-2 and TRBJ2-2; maybe TRBD1 (6 bases). Per germline, CDR1 SGHAT and CDR2 FQNNGV. There are 17 residues in the CDR3. V lost 0 bases, J lost 2 bases, and 13 bases lay in between. Written as DNA, the CDR3 is TGTGCCAGCAGCTTAGACCTCAGGACAGTCAACACCGGGGAGCTGTTTTTT. This encodes CASSLDLRTVNTGELFF.

The rearrangement links TRBV7-2 to TRBJ2-5; no reliable D call. V was cut by 5 bases and J by 1 base, with 2 bases left in between. The germline CDR1 and CDR2 sequences are SGHTA and FQGNSA. The CDR3 covers 11 residues. Here the CDR3 reads CASSIQETQYF. CDR3 nucleotide sequence: TGTGCCAGCAGCATCCAAGAGACCCAGTACTTC.

This clone was observed a handful of times. The chain carries TRBV7-6 and TRBJ2-7; TRBD1 aligns across 8 bases. With 1 base clipped from V and 2 bases from J, the junction kept 4 bases outside the gene matches. The CDR3 runs 15 residues. In germline, CDR1 is SGHVS, CDR2 FNYEAQ. In DNA, the CDR3 is TGTGCCAGCAGCTTAGTGGACAGGGCGGCCTACGAGCAGTACTTC. Translating it yields CASSLVDRAAYEQYF.

This clone was picked up a small number of times. The chain links TRBV7-2 to TRBJ1-2; 8 bases align to TRBD1. This CDR3 is built from 12 residues. Germline V gene data show CDR1 as SGHTA and CDR2 as FQGNSA. The trim removed 5 bases at V and 9 bases at J, leaving 5 bases unmatched. The DNA for the CDR3 is TGTGCCAGCAGCCCGAGGACAGGGAGCTACACCTTC. The encoded protein is CASSPRTGSYTF.